This T cell receptor (beta chain) was found in a study of shared clonotypes between healthy human individuals (dated by TCRdb to 2020 to 2021). At the level of the whole study: A few men and two women, aged 18 to 49 years, made up the cohort. For each donor, three plates each were used for CD4 naive and CD4 memory, two plates were used for CD8 naive, and one plate was used for CD8 memory. Blood TCR repertoires of roughly five healthy adults were deeply sequenced to estimate repertoire size and the extent of clonotype sharing between individuals. To increase sequencing depth and limit assay-specific biases, TCR repertoire library preparation and sequencing were carried out by different laboratories using diverse techniques. Each donor's leukapheresis produced roughly between roughly 0.9 and 8.9 billion PBMCs. General findings and caveats noted by the study authors: Based on pairwise subsampling, the degree of clonotype sharing among donors was expected to be affected by sequencing depth. Because the study included a small number of donors, the genetic and exposure-history diversity represented was limited. Even with the large sequencing depth, rarefaction of the sorted-subset datasets indicated that sequencing was incomplete. Sampling was limited to blood, and TCR repertoires in tissue likely differ from TCR repertoires in blood. Clonotypes shared by all four sorted-subset donors showed higher generation probabilities than non-shared clonotypes. Estimated clonotype richness was generally larger for naive than for memory subsets. When several donors were compared, the shared fraction of clonotypes was roughly 4.8% for naive CD4, 3.5% for naive CD8, 2.3% for memory CD4, and around 0.37% for memory CD8.

The V and J ends are trimmed by 4 bases and 4 bases, leaving 7 bases between them. As encoded in the germline V gene, CDR1 is SGHAT while CDR2 is FQNNGV. The CDR3 runs 12 residues from the cysteine to the phenylalanine. Of the read, only the CDR3 DNA is kept; its 36 bases are in frame from base 1. Concerning this clone: Its antigen remains undetermined. Base quality data are lacking; no much larger clone is found one base away.

Using the deep immunoSEQ assay, TCR CDR3 regions were amplified from genomic DNA by multiplex PCR. Genomic DNA extracted from each cell subset was distributed evenly over all wells of several immunoSEQ 96-well plates, and each plate served as one replicate. For sorted subsets, around 200 ng genomic DNA, equal to tens of thousands of T cell genomes, was loaded into each replicate PCR. Purified libraries were quantified with a Qubit 3.0 fluorometer, sized on a Bioanalyzer 2100, and re-quantified with the KAPA Library Quantification kit. A separate single-read 150-cycle Illumina NextSeq 550 flow cell was used to sequence each immunoSEQ 96-well plate. The paper's data handling went like this. Because only junctional sequences without quality scores were contained in the immunoSEQ output, filtering matching that applied to full-length reads could not be performed. Sequences were annotated with PyIR, a Python wrapper for IgBLAST v1.9, and V/J genes and CDR3 were assigned using IMGT germline references. Reads were filtered out if the reads had weak V/J assignments (E-value above 1e-6), no CDR3, stop codons, out-of-frame junctions, or ambiguous translated residues. V3J clonotypes were defined as sequences sharing an identical inferred V gene, J gene, and CDR3 amino acid sequence. Percentage overlap between repertoires was calculated by dividing the number of shared unique clonotypes by the size of the smaller repertoire. Richness of each repertoire was evaluated using RTK rarefaction, the Chao1 estimator, and Recon v2.1 estimates of unobserved clonotypes. For all TCRbeta clonotypes obtained by the gDNA method from four donors, generation probabilities were computed with OLGA. As stored in TCRdb, this immuneACCESS dataset retains in-frame rearrangements with V and J assigned. A fraction of the clones does not appear; measured against another copy, unresolved V genes explain less than half of the discrepancy, and the remainder lacks a known reason. That table is the source of V, J and clone size, and D and trimming were worked out from the DNA. The sample data list over a million clones, and more than 65% of these were observed just once. Approximately 1.5% of the sample is in the top ten clones.

Healthy HIV-negative adults with no recently reported acute infections or vaccinations were included as donors. Only Caucasian adults living in Nashville, Tennessee, USA were represented among the donors. CD4+ T cells were enriched by magnetic negative selection, after which naive cells were positively selected on CD45RA and the negative fraction was taken as the memory subset. Blood was collected by leukapheresis, and PBMCs were isolated by Ficoll-Histopaque density gradient centrifugation and then cryopreserved in liquid nitrogen vapor phase. Analytical flow cytometry was used to check the purity and quantity of each magnetically sorted T cell population. Genomic DNA was isolated from every sorted fraction and measured by UV absorbance on a Nanodrop 2000c.

This clonotype was sampled from a man aged 18 to 35 in good health. The V and J genes are TRBV11-2 and TRBJ1-2; the D gene identity is not certain. Sequencing was done on a sample of memory CD4+ T cells sorted from blood. The sample's cell subset or site label, in plain terms: CD45RA-negative fraction. The nucleotide sequence is TGTGCCAGCAGCTACAGCCTCTATGGCTACACCTTC. This yields the protein CASSYSLYGYTF.